The 13 T cell receptor beta chains below were found in one sample sequenced in a study of liver allograft versus peripheral blood T cells. On the study more broadly: Intrahepatic T cell receptor repertoires from transplanted livers were compared against repertoires in recipients' peripheral blood.

MiXCR, run by TCRdb on the reads, gives a single entry per CDR3 protein. The data hold some 9,000 distinct CDR3 sequences, with 16% observed a single time. These receptors originate from a human patient who had a liver transplant. Some of the T cells might come from the graft donor.

V usage is TRBV6-1 and J usage is TRBJ2-5; D tentatively fits TRBD1 or TRBD2 (5 bases each). V was trimmed by 6 bases and J by 5 bases, leaving 19 bases between them. The CDR3 sequence is 15 residues long. From germline, CDR1 is MNHNS and CDR2 SASEGT. CDR3 coding DNA: TGTGCCAGCAGCCGATCCGGGCCTTGGGGGGAGACCCAGTACTTC. It specifies CASSRSGPWGETQYF.

This clonotype is termed medium-sized (0.01 to 0.1%). The chain uses TRBV6-2 or TRBV6-3 and TRBJ2-7; 9 bases map to TRBD1. The CDR3 has 15 amino acids. CDR1 and CDR2 (germline): MNHEY, SVGEGT. Trimming cost V 8 bases and J 3 bases; bases outside gene matches: 11. CDR3 region: CASGNRDRAFYEQYF. CDR3 nucleotides: TGTGCCAGCGGTAACCGGGACAGGGCATTCTACGAGCAGTACTTC.

This clonotype was seen ten or more times. J is TRBJ1-2 and V is TRBV12-3 or TRBV12-4; TRBD1 aligns across 7 bases. The J segment lost 8 bases and the V segment lost 5 bases, leaving 11 bases of the junction unmatched. This CDR3 has 14 residues. The CDR3 loop reads CASSGGGQRRGYTF. In nucleotides, the CDR3 is TGTGCCAGCAGTGGCGGGGGACAGCGACGGGGCTACACCTTC.

The rearrangement uses TRBV6-2 or TRBV6-3 and TRBJ1-1; no clear D gene. Trimming removed 2 bases from V and 8 bases from J, with 6 bases in between. CDR1 is MNHEY and CDR2 is SVGEGT in the germline V gene. The CDR3 is made up of 11 amino acids. CDR3 residues: CASSYGEEAFF. In DNA, the CDR3 is TGTGCCAGCAGTTACGGGGAAGAAGCTTTCTTT.

This clonotype was counted between two and nine times. This chain connects TRBV20-1 to TRBJ1-1, with unresolved D. Germline V gene sequence: CDR1 DFQATT, CDR2 SNEGSKA (reference sequence). This CDR3 spans 13 amino acids. Trimming shortened V by 1 base and J by 6 bases, and 12 bases separated the two germline ends. Written as DNA, the CDR3 is TGCAGTGCTAGAGCGGATTTTTACTCTGAAGCTTTCTTT. Protein: CSARADFYSEAFF.

The V call is TRBV2, the J call TRBJ1-2; 7 bases map to TRBD1. The CDR3 spans 13 residues. The junction had 10 bases not matched to a gene; V was cut back by 11 bases and J by 4 bases. Germline V gene lookup returns CDR1 SNHLY and CDR2 FYNNEI. The DNA of the CDR3 is TGTGCCGGGTCCTTGGGACAGAGCTATGGCTACACCTTC. Translation gives CAGSLGQSYGYTF.

About this clonotype: A read error is possible here, since a much larger clone lies one base away. CDR3 in amino acids: CAISRLTGIGNQPQHF. CDR3 nucleotides: TGTGCCATCAGCCGTCTTACAGGGATTGGCAATCAGCCCCAGCATTTT. The chain joins TRBV6-5 to TRBJ1-5; tentatively, D is TRBD1 (6 bases). With 10 bases removed from V and 2 bases from J, the gap between germline ends came to 21 bases. Germline V gene data show CDR1 as MNHEY and CDR2 as SVGAGI. The length of the CDR3 is 16 residues.

A remark on this clonotype: This may be a read error: a much more frequent sequence differs by one nucleotide. The rearrangement links TRBV10-3 to TRBJ2-2; 9 bases fit TRBD1. Per germline, CDR1 ENHRY and CDR2 SYGVKD. This CDR3 comprises 15 residues. J was trimmed by 6 bases and V by 5 bases; bases with no gene match: 7. The CDR3 reads CAISWGTGIPGELFF. The CDR3 coding sequence is TGTGCCATCAGTTGGGGGACAGGGATTCCCGGGGAGCTGTTTTTT.

This clonotype is termed medium-sized. The chain combines TRBV6-5 with TRBJ1-2, with a possible D match to TRBD1 (6 bases). Germline V gene sequence: CDR1 MNHEY, CDR2 SVGAGI. CDR3 length equals 16 residues. The V end was cut by 4 bases, the J end by 3 bases, with 18 bases between. The CDR3 DNA follows: TGTGCCAGCAGTTCCACCGGGACAAAGAGTCACTATGGCTACACCTTC. This gives the protein CASSSTGTKSHYGYTF.

CDR3 DNA sequence: TGTGCCAGCAGCTTAGCGGGGGTCTCCTACAATGAGCAGTTCTTC. As protein: CASSLAGVSYNEQFF. This chain links TRBV11-3 with TRBJ2-1, with D possibly TRBD2 on 6 matching bases. The CDR3 is 15 residues long. Trimming stripped 1 base from V and 0 bases from J, with 7 bases between. Germline V gives CDR1 SGHNT, CDR2 YENEEA.

This clonotype turned up a few times. The V gene is TRBV19, the J gene TRBJ1-5, with D hard to call. Germline CDR1 and CDR2: LNHDA and SQIVND (reference sequence). This CDR3 contains 12 residues. The germline V and J ends were trimmed by 7 bases and 5 bases, with 9 bases remaining between them. The CDR3 is CASTQSDQPQHF. The CDR3 DNA sequence: TGTGCCAGTACGCAGTCCGATCAGCCCCAGCATTTT.

By sample share, this clonotype is medium-sized (0.01 to 0.1%). This chain uses TRBV6-1 with TRBJ1-2; D is unclear. The ends were cut back, 4 bases at V and 1 base at J, with 4 bases in the middle. CDR3 size: 12 residues. Germline V gives CDR1 MNHNS, CDR2 SASEGT. CDR3 loop: CASSVSNYGYTF. The CDR3 DNA follows: TGTGCCAGCAGTGTTAGTAACTATGGCTACACCTTC.

Within the sample, this clonotype is medium-sized. The gene calls are TRBV6-5 and TRBJ1-2; 9 bases fit TRBD1. Unmatched junction bases numbered 6, after V lost 4 bases and J lost 3 bases. CDR3 length: 15 residues. Germline assignment: CDR1 MNHEY and CDR2 SVGAGI. In DNA form, the CDR3 reads TGTGCCAGCAGTTTCGGGGACAGGGTGTACTATGGCTACACCTTC. It translates to CASSFGDRVYYGYTF.